One and the same sample provided the 20 T cell receptor beta chains below, sequenced in a study of OX40 agonist ivuxolimab in advanced cancers. Using immunoSEQ multiplex PCR, the repertoire was profiled, and TCRdb retains in-frame clones only, with some absent. The repertoire includes 65,000 to 95,000 clones, approximately 85% of them detected once, and about 4% sits in the top ten. The sequencing here drew on CD4+ or CD8+ T cells sorted from blood, taken in a trial of the OX40 agonist ivuxolimab. The origin of the receptors is an adult with an advanced solid tumor such as melanoma, head and neck, liver or kidney cancer.

The rearrangement joins TRBV28 to TRBJ2-7, with a possible D match to TRBD2 (5 bases). This CDR3 is built from 12 residues. The V gene lost 8 bases and the J gene lost 3 bases, with 11 bases spanning the gap. Per the germline V gene, CDR1 is MDHEN and CDR2 is SYDVKM. The CDR3 DNA reads as TGTGCCAGCGCATTGGAGGACTACGAGCAGTACTTC. It is translated as CASALEDYEQYF. The full variable domain, rest sourced from reference TRBV28 and TRBJ2-7, is DVKVTQSSRYLVKRTGEKVFLECVQDMDHENMFWYRQDPGLGLRLIYFSYDVKMKEKGDIPEGYSVSREKKERFSLILESASTNQTSMYLCASALEDYEQYFGPGTRLTVT.

The CDR3 protein is CASSIQTGEQYF. The CDR3 nucleotides read TGTGCCAGTAGTATACAGACTGGTGAGCAGTACTTC. The chain uses TRBV19 and TRBJ2-7, with unresolved D. The CDR3 runs to 12 residues. In germline, CDR1 is LNHDA, CDR2 SQIVND (reference sequence). V was cut by 2 bases and J by 7 bases, with 9 bases left in between.

This chain connects TRBV30 to TRBJ2-7, with 7 bases identical to TRBD1. Germline CDR1 and CDR2: GTSNPN and SVGIG (reference sequence). This CDR3 comprises 13 residues. With V trimmed by 4 bases and J by 6 bases, 9 bases remained unmatched. The chain's CDR3 is CAWKRDRVTEQYF. The CDR3 coding sequence is TGTGCCTGGAAAAGGGACAGAGTTACCGAGCAGTACTTC.

The chain is built from TRBV7-6 and TRBJ2-7, with D possibly TRBD2 on 5 matching bases. Trimming shortened V by 5 bases and J by 2 bases, and 13 bases separated the two germline ends. Germline V gene sequence: CDR1 SGHVS, CDR2 FNYEAQ. This CDR3 has 14 residues. CDR3 DNA: TGTGCCAGCAGCCCAGATACCGGGACCTACGAGCAGTACTTC. It translates to CASSPDTGTYEQYF.

V usage is TRBV9 and J usage is TRBJ2-5; 14 positions match TRBD2. Gene TRBJ2-7 matches the end of the DNA better, so the J call may be wrong. Germline CDR1 and CDR2: SGDLS and YYNGEE. This CDR3 comprises 19 residues. CDR3 region: CASSPEGGTSGRIGDEQYF. In DNA, the CDR3 is TGTGCCAGCAGCCCCGAGGGAGGGACTAGCGGGAGAATTGGTGACGAGCAGTACTTC.

The chain is built from TRBV14 and TRBJ2-7, with D perhaps matching TRBD2 (5 bases). The germline V gene has CDR1 SGHDN and CDR2 FVKESK. V lost 3 bases to trimming and J lost 7 bases, with 10 bases between them. The length of the CDR3 is 12 residues. CDR3 protein: CASSQGSFEQYF. The CDR3 DNA reads TGTGCCAGCAGCCAGGGGAGTTTTGAGCAGTACTTC.

This rearrangement joins TRBV30 to TRBJ1-3, with D hard to call. The CDR3 spans 14 residues. Germline CDR1 and CDR2: GTSNPN and SVGIG (reference sequence). V was cut by 3 bases and J by 4 bases, with 13 bases left in between. The CDR3 spells CAWSIGFAGNTIYF. The CDR3 DNA sequence: TGTGCCTGGAGCATCGGGTTCGCGGGAAACACCATATATTTT.

This chain links TRBV6-5 with TRBJ1-2; no definite D call. With 0 bases removed from V and 2 bases from J, the gap between germline ends came to 7 bases. Germline CDR1 reads MNHEY; CDR2 reads SVGAGI. The CDR3 totals 14 residues. DNA for the CDR3: TGTGCCAGCAGTTACTCAGCTCGCAACTATGGCTACACCTTC. Translating gives CASSYSARNYGYTF.

In its sample, this clone was seen a few times. The chain combines TRBV6-4 with TRBJ2-2; D is uncertain. V was shortened by 4 bases and J by 3 bases, with 6 bases between the two germline ends. Germline lookup yields CDR1 MRHNA and CDR2 SNTAGT. The CDR3 runs 13 residues. The CDR3 nucleotides are TGTGCCAGCAGTGGGGCAGACACCGGGGAGCTGTTTTTT. Its translation is CASSGADTGELFF.

The chain recombines TRBV11-2 with TRBJ2-7; 10 bases match TRBD1. V lost 2 bases and J lost 6; bases outside the gene matches: 10. The CDR3 runs 16 residues. Germline V gene data show CDR1 as SGHAT and CDR2 as FQNNGV. The CDR3 sequence: CASSLLIATGGSEQYF. CDR3 DNA sequence: TGTGCCAGCAGCTTATTGATTGCGACAGGGGGCTCCGAGCAGTACTTC. Based on the CDR3 plus reference TRBV11-2 and TRBJ2-7, the full variable domain is EAGVAQSPRYKIIEKRQSVAFWCNPISGHATLYWYQQILGQGPKLLIQFQNNGVVDDSQLPKDRFSAERLKGVDSTLKIQPAKLEDSAVYLCASSLLIATGGSEQYFGPGTRLTVT.

The chain has TRBV27 and TRBJ2-3; no definite D call. This CDR3 has 12 residues. The germline V gene has CDR1 MNHEY and CDR2 SMNVEV (reference sequence). Trimming took off 5 bases at V and 2 bases at J, with 5 bases between the two ends. In DNA, the CDR3 is TGTGCCAGCAGTCTGATCACAGATACGCAGTATTTT. Its translation is CASSLITDTQYF.

The chain links TRBV5-1 to TRBJ2-7; 7 bases line up with TRBD2. The germline CDR1 and CDR2 sequences are SGHRS and YFSETQ. V shed 3 bases, J shed 7 bases, and the junction held 10 bases outside the gene matches. The CDR3 runs 14 residues. The CDR3 bases are TGCGCCAGCAGCTCCACCGCGGGAGCGGGTGAGCAGTACTTC. Residues: CASSSTAGAGEQYF.

The chain combines TRBV10-2 with TRBJ1-5; 8 nucleotides match TRBD1. The trim removed 6 bases at V and 7 bases at J, leaving 2 bases unmatched. Germline V CDR1 and CDR2: WSHSY, SAAADI. The CDR3 consists of 12 residues. The CDR3 DNA sequence: TGCGCCAGCAGGACAGGGGACCAGCCCCAGCATTTT. This encodes CASRTGDQPQHF.

The chain is built from TRBV30 and TRBJ1-1; D gene ambiguous. Germline assignment: CDR1 GTSNPN and CDR2 SVGIG (reference sequence). Trimming pared 3 bases from V and 7 bases from J, leaving 6 bases between. CDR3 length: 10 amino acids. For the CDR3, the DNA is TGTGCCTGGAGAGGCATTGAAGCTTTCTTT. This encodes CAWRGIEAFF.

The chain links TRBV14 to TRBJ2-7, with 8 bases identical to TRBD1. The trim removed 2 bases at V and 0 bases at J, leaving 3 bases unmatched. The CDR3 is 15 amino acids. From germline, CDR1 is SGHDN and CDR2 FVKESK. CDR3 DNA sequence: TGTGCCAGCAGCCAAAACAGGGGGAGCTCCTACGAGCAGTACTTC. Translation: CASSQNRGSSYEQYF.

The chain recombines TRBV25-1 with TRBJ2-7; D possibly corresponds to TRBD1 (5 bases). Trimming shortened V by 1 base and J by 6 bases, and 16 bases separated the two germline ends. The germline CDR1 and CDR2 sequences are MGHDK and SYGVNS. The length of the CDR3 is 15 residues. This chain's CDR3 is CASSEFRGGNREQYF. DNA for the CDR3: TGTGCCAGCAGTGAATTTAGGGGCGGTAATCGCGAGCAGTACTTC.

This clone was picked up a small number of times. V gene TRBV6-6 combines with J gene TRBJ1-4, with D unresolved. The CDR3 spans 16 residues. Germline CDR1 reads MNHNY; CDR2 reads SVGAGI (reference sequence). V shed 2 bases and J shed 7 bases, with 17 bases lying between them. This CDR3 reads CASSYQKRPGTEKLFF. The CDR3 DNA reads TGTGCCAGCAGTTACCAGAAACGGCCCGGTACTGAAAAACTGTTTTTT.

This clone came up a few times. This chain uses TRBV19 with TRBJ2-1, with D tentatively TRBD2 (6 bases). The V end lost 3 bases, the J end lost 3 bases, and 18 bases lay between the germline ends. This CDR3 has 17 residues. The V gene's germline CDR1 is LNHDA and CDR2 SQIVND (reference sequence). The CDR3 DNA follows: TGTGCCAGTAGTATTGGGCAGGTGACTAGTTACTACAATGAGCAGTTCTTC. As protein: CASSIGQVTSYYNEQFF.

This sequence joins TRBV7-3 and TRBJ2-1; no clear D. CDR1 and CDR2 from the germline V gene are SGHTA and FQGTGA. V was trimmed by 2 bases and J by 5 bases, leaving 10 bases between them. The CDR3 spans 14 residues. Here the CDR3 reads CASSLQRINNEQFF. The CDR3 bases are TGTGCCAGCAGCTTACAGAGGATAAACAATGAGCAGTTCTTC.

About this clone: Different DNA sequences within this sample yield the same CDR3. This chain uses TRBV6-4 with TRBJ2-2; TRBD2 is a possible D gene (5 bases). There are 16 residues in the CDR3. The ends were cut back, 2 bases at V and 4 bases at J, with 14 bases in the middle. The germline V gene has CDR1 MRHNA and CDR2 SNTAGT. CDR3 loop: CASSDGELGLTGELFF. The CDR3 DNA is TGTGCCAGCAGTGACGGGGAGTTAGGACTCACCGGGGAGCTGTTTTTT.